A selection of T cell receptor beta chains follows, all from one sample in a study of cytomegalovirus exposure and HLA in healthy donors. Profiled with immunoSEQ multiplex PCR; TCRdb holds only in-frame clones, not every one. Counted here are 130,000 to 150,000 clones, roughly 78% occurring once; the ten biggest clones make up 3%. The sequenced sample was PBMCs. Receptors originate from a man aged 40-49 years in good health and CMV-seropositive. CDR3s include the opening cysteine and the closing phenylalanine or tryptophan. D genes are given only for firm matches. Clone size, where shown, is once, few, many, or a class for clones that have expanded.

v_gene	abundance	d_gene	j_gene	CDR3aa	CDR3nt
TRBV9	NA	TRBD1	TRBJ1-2	CASSVGTGANYGYTF	TGTGCCAGCAGCGTAGGGACAGGGGCTAACTATGGCTACACCTTC
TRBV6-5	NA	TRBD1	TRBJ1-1	CAARGPIPHTEAFF	TGTGCCGCCAGGGGGCCTATTCCACACACTGAAGCTTTCTTT
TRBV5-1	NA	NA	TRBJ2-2	CASSTDRTITGELFF	TGCGCCAGCAGCACCGACAGGACGATCACCGGGGAGCTGTTTTTT
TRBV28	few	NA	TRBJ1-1	CASTTGGGRGAFF	TGTGCCAGCACCACCGGGGGGGGGCGAGGGGCTTTCTTT
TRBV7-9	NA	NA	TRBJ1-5	CSSSPSGEGGQPQHF	TGTTCCAGCAGCCCCAGTGGGGAAGGGGGTCAGCCCCAGCATTTT
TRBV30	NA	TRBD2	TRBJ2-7	CAWSVGKLAVPYEQYF	TGTGCCTGGAGTGTAGGCAAACTAGCGGTCCCCTACGAGCAGTACTTC
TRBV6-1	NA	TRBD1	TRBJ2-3	CASSETGGVGTQYF	TGTGCCAGCAGTGAGACAGGGGGCGTGGGTACGCAGTATTTT
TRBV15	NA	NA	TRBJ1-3	CATSRDWGTSGNTIYF	TGTGCCACCAGCAGAGACTGGGGGACAAGTGGAAACACCATATATTTT
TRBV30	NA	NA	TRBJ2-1	CAWRRRDNEQFF	TGTGCCTGGAGACGGCGGGACAATGAGCAGTTCTTC
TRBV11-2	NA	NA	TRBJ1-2	CASSSTPARQF	TGTGCCAGCAGCTCAACTCCCGCCCGCCAATTC
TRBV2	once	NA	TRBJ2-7	CASRVGGRRQYF	TGTGCCAGCCGGGTGGGGGGGCGACGGCAGTACTTC
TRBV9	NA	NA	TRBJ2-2	CASSSKGIRGRNTGELFF	TGTGCCAGCAGCTCTAAGGGGATCAGGGGCAGAAACACCGGGGAGCTGTTTTTT
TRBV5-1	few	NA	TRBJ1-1	CASSLGPRGVNTEAFF	TGCGCCAGCAGCTTGGGACCTCGGGGTGTTAACACTGAAGCTTTCTTT
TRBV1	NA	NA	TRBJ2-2	CTSSLIMGLAGSAGELFF	TGCACCAGCAGCCTTATTATGGGACTAGCGGGATCGGCCGGGGAGCTGTTTTTT
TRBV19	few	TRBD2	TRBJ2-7	CASSIRLAGGHEQYF	TGTGCCAGTAGTATCCGACTAGCGGGAGGGCACGAGCAGTACTTC
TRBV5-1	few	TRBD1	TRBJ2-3	CASSSSRTGGDADTQYF	TGCGCCAGCAGCTCATCCAGAACAGGGGGCGACGCAGATACGCAGTATTTT
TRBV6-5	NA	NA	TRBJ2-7	CASRHQGNSYEQYF	TGTGCCAGCAGACACCAGGGGAACTCCTACGAGCAGTACTTC
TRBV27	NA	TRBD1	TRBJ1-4	CASSSQAGTGEKLFF	TGTGCCAGCAGTTCCCAAGCAGGGACAGGGGAAAAACTGTTTTTT
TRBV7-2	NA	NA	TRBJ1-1	CASSFDSLNTEAFF	TGTGCCAGCAGCTTTGACAGCCTGAACACTGAAGCTTTCTTT
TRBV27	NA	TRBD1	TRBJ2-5	CASSPGRTGERETQYF	TGTGCCAGCAGTCCCGGGCGGACAGGGGAAAGGGAGACCCAGTACTTC
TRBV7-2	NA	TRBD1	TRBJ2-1	CASIETGSTYNEQFF	TGTGCCAGCATCGAGACAGGGTCAACCTACAATGAGCAGTTCTTC
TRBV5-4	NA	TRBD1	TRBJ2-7	CASSIAGGEQYF	TGTGCCAGCAGCATCGCAGGGGGCGAGCAGTACTTC
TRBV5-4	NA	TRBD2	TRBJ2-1	CASSLSSGRAYNEQFF	TGTGCCAGCAGCTTGTCGAGCGGGAGGGCCTACAATGAGCAGTTCTTC
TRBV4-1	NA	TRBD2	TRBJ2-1	CASSPLAGGPSEQFF	TGCGCCAGCAGCCCGCTAGCGGGAGGGCCTAGTGAGCAGTTCTTC
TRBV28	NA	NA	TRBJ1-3	CASSSWGGRGGNTIYF	TGTGCCAGCAGCTCCTGGGGGGGGCGAGGAGGAAACACCATATATTTT
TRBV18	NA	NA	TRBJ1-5	CASSPQMGRNQPQHF	TGTGCCAGCTCACCGCAAATGGGGCGGAATCAGCCCCAGCATTTT
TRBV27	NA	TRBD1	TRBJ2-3	CASSYYRGLADTQYF	TGTGCCAGCAGTTATTACAGGGGGCTTGCAGATACGCAGTATTTT
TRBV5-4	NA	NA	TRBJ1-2	CASSQGGRDGNYGYTF	TGTGCCAGCAGTCAAGGGGGTCGGGACGGAAACTATGGCTACACCTTC
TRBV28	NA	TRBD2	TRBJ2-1	CASRGSGRDEQFF	TGTGCCAGCAGGGGAAGCGGGAGAGATGAGCAGTTCTTC
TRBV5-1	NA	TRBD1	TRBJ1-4	CASTPTGVGSEKLFF	TGCGCCAGCACCCCAACAGGGGTTGGAAGTGAAAAACTGTTTTTT
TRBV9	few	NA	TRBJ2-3	CASSVVAGSTDTQYF	TGTGCCAGCAGCGTAGTGGCGGGCTCCACAGATACGCAGTATTTT
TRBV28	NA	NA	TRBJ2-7	CASSLGARSPSYEQYF	TGTGCCAGCAGTTTAGGCGCCAGGTCCCCCTCCTACGAGCAGTACTTC
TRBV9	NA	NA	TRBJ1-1	CASSPTGGSAEAFF	TGTGCCAGCAGCCCAACGGGAGGGTCGGCTGAAGCTTTCTTT
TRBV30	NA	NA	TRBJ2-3	CAWSHITGGPPTDTQYF	TGTGCCTGGAGCCATATTACAGGCGGCCCCCCCACAGATACGCAGTATTTT
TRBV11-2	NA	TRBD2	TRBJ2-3	CASSLMASGSTDTQYF	TGTGCCAGCAGCCTTATGGCTAGCGGCAGCACAGATACGCAGTATTTT
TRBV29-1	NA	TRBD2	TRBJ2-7	CSAYERSRSSGSYEQYF	TGCAGCGCCTACGAGAGATCGCGGTCTAGCGGTTCCTACGAGCAGTACTTC
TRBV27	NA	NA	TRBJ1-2	CASSTRGNYGYTF	TGTGCCAGCAGTACCAGGGGTAACTATGGCTACACCTTC
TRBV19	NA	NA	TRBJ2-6	CASSIQRTGANVLTF	TGCGCCAGTAGTATACAGCGCACTGGGGCCAACGTCCTGACTTTC
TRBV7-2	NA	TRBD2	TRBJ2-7	CASSPSGRETRQYF	TGTGCCAGCAGCCCATCGGGGCGGGAGACGAGGCAGTACTTC
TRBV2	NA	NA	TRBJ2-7	CASRGTTYEQYF	TGTGCCAGCAGGGGGACAACCTACGAGCAGTACTTC
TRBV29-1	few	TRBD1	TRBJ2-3	CSVAETGHSDTQYF	TGCAGCGTTGCTGAGACAGGGCACTCAGATACGCAGTATTTT
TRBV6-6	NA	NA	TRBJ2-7	CASSRGTYSYEQYF	TGTGCCAGCTCGCGAGGGACATATTCCTACGAGCAGTACTTC
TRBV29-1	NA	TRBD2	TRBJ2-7	CSVESSGRGYEQYF	TGCAGCGTTGAATCTAGCGGGAGGGGGTACGAGCAGTACTTC
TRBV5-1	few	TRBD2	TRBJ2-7	CASSLGPSGGTYEQYF	TGCGCCAGCAGCTTGGGGCCTAGCGGGGGGACCTACGAGCAGTACTTC
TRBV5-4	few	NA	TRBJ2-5	CASSSLGVMETQYF	TGTGCCAGCAGCTCCCTAGGGGTAATGGAGACCCAGTACTTC
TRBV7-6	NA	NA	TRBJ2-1	CASTSTGGYNEQFF	TGTGCCAGCACCTCGACAGGAGGCTACAATGAGCAGTTCTTC
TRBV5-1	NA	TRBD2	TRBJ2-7	CASSLTGGIPAYEQYF	TGCGCCAGCAGCTTGACGGGAGGAATCCCGGCCTACGAGCAGTACTTC
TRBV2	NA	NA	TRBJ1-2	CASRADTNYGYTF	TGTGCCAGCAGGGCAGACACTAACTATGGCTACACCTTC
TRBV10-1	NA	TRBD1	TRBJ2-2	CASDDRDRGFYTGELFF	TGCGCCAGCGACGACCGGGACAGGGGTTTCTACACCGGGGAGCTGTTTTTT
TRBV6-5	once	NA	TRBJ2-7	CASSYSAGYEQYF	TGTGCCAGCAGTTACTCGGCGGGTTACGAGCAGTACTTC
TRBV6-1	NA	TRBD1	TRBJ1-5	CASTLQGGNNQPQHF	TGTGCCAGCACTTTACAGGGGGGGAACAATCAGCCCCAGCATTTT
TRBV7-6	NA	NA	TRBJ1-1	CASSLAVGSTEAFF	TGTGCCAGCAGCTTAGCGGTGGGGAGTACTGAAGCTTTCTTT
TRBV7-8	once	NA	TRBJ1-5	CASSLGAGGVQPQHF	TGTGCCAGCAGCTTAGGGGCGGGCGGGGTACAGCCCCAGCATTTT
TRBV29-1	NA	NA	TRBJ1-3	CSVEPGRGGNTIYF	TGCAGCGTTGAACCTGGCAGGGGTGGAAACACCATATATTTT
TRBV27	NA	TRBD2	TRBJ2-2	CASGGVAGVTGELFF	TGTGCCAGCGGGGGAGTGGCGGGAGTCACTGGGGAGCTGTTTTTT
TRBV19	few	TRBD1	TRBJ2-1	CASKGTGAYEQFF	TGTGCCAGTAAGGGGACAGGTGCGTATGAGCAGTTCTTC
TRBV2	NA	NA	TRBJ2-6	CASSKGGAGANVLTF	TGTGCCAGCAGTAAAGGGGGGGCTGGGGCCAACGTCCTGACTTTC
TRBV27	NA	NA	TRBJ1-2	CASSPGGGRAYGYTF	TGTGCCAGCAGTCCAGGAGGAGGGAGGGCCTATGGCTACACCTTC
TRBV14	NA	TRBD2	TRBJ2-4	CASSQDGWWASGRGENIQYF	TGTGCCAGCAGCCAAGACGGTTGGTGGGCTAGCGGGAGAGGGGAAAACATTCAGTACTTC